This paragraph reports one T cell receptor (beta chain). This clonotype was seen a handful of times. There is no known antigen for this receptor. The sample holds no much larger clone one base away, and base qualities are not on file. This entry comes from a study of response to subunit inactivated influenza vaccine (dated by TCRdb to the late 2010s). About the investigation overall: The study used deep quantitative T cell receptor repertoire profiling to track responses to a trivalent subunit inactivated influenza vaccine. Beyond this particular receptor, the publication reports: According to the authors, only a limited number of new T cells may be recruited by each seasonal influenza vaccination.

Receptor libraries were prepared by RT-PCR. Sequenced on an Illumina HiSeq 2500. Starting from the raw public reads, TCRdb applied fastp trimming at Q25, assembled clones with MiXCR and retained in-frame beta chains. Entries are consolidated by CDR3 protein sequence, retaining the most common genes and DNA. The sample records roughly 700,000 distinct CDR3 sequences, approximately 15% of which are singletons. 6.5% to 8.5% of the sample is in the top ten clones. This TCR came from a man aged 45-65 years who received an inactivated influenza vaccine. Donor details come from another sample of the same person, matched by shared clones. Sequenced material: PBMCs from blood, taken 14 to 15 days before vaccination.

Read as DNA, the sequence is TGTGCCAGCAGCTTGGTAGGGGGGGCCCGGGATACGCAGTATTTT. Translation gives CASSLVGGARDTQYF. This chain is built from TRBV5-5 and TRBJ2-3; D gene: possibly TRBD2, on 7 matching bases. CDR1 SGHKS and CDR2 YYEKEE are derived from the germline V gene (reference sequence). Trimming at the junction amounts to 0 bases on V and 6 bases on J, and the germline ends lie 14 bases apart. Inclusive of the bounding cysteine and phenylalanine, the CDR3 is 15 residues long. Just the 45-base CDR3 DNA is kept, in frame starting at base 1.